This T cell receptor beta chain was recovered during a study of T cell clones after liver transplantation. Study information: Samples came from ITN030ST, which attempted immunosuppression withdrawal within 2 years of liver transplantation.

Data came from immunoSEQ multiplex PCR; TCRdb stores just in-frame clones and leaves some out. The sample holds some 61,000 clones, around 70% seen once. The CDR3 runs 15 residues. Germline V CDR1 and CDR2: SGHTA, FQGNSA. Trimming cost V 3 bases and J 4 bases; bases outside gene matches: 5. This clone appeared a few times. The TCR comes from a human patient who received a liver transplant. Among the T cells, some may be from the graft donor. The sample consisted of CD4+ T cells from blood, taken at the 22-month timepoint. This chain connects TRBV7-2 to TRBJ2-5, with 10 nucleotides matching TRBD2. The CDR3 coding sequence is TGTGCCAGCAGCTTCCAGCGGGGGGGCACAGAGACCCAGTACTTC. This codes for CASSFQRGGTETQYF.